This T cell receptor beta chain was obtained from a study of T cell responses to AZD1222 COVID-19 vaccine. Whole-study results and caveats: An increase in Spike-specific TCR breadth and depth was observed after two AZD1222 doses. After the peak T cell response, and only then, were repertoires sampled. The span of vaccine-associated CD4 TCRs extended across spike, with dominance at 160-218 and 743-854. Of the AZD1222 recipients, only 5 or 6 were seropositive at baseline.

Germline CDR1 reads SGHRS; CDR2 reads YFSETQ. V lost 7 bases to trimming and J lost 6 bases, with 16 bases between them. The CDR3 loop spans 14 amino acids. As for this clone: Its specificity is not known.

The repertoire was sequenced with immunoSEQ multiplex PCR; TCRdb's copy has only in-frame clones and lacks some. The repertoire includes about 100,000 clones, about 85% of them detected once, and roughly 2% sits in the top ten. The receptor comes from an adult in good health. Specimen: peripheral blood, collected on day 0 of AZD1222 vaccination. The chain combines TRBV5-1 with TRBJ2-2; a weak D match, TRBD2 (5 bases). CDR3 in amino acids: CASAEGFFAGELFF. In nucleotides, the CDR3 is TGCGCCAGCGCTGAGGGCTTCTTCGCCGGGGAGCTGTTTTTT.